The clone carrying this T cell receptor beta chain was observed a few times. Preparation of the TCRbeta library involved a method that used unique molecular identifiers. TCRdb reprocessed the PCR reads via MiXCR and lists one record per CDR3 protein. Of nearly 550,000 distinct CDR3 sequences in the sample, about 16% were seen once. This entry belongs to a study of T-cell reconstitution after alpha-beta-depleted transplantation in children. CDR3 length: 14 amino acids. Losses at the gene ends were 5 bases for V and 5 bases for J; bases not matched to a gene: 6. This receptor was identified in a human donor who donated a stem cell graft to a child with acute lymphoblastic leukemia. V is TRBV12-3 or TRBV12-4 and J is TRBJ2-1; TRBD1 agrees at 7 bases. This specimen was PBMCs from the stem cell graft donor, taken from the stem cell graft. In DNA, the CDR3 is TGTGCCAGCAGTCTCGACAGGGCGGACAATGAGCAGTTCTTC. Amino acid sequence: CASSLDRADNEQFF.